This record concerns one T cell receptor beta chain sequence. One end of the junction varies from germline; a read error may be responsible. These data belong to a study of CD8 T cells in ankylosing spondylitis. The CDR3 contains 16 residues. The germline CDR1 and CDR2 sequences are DFQATT and SNEGSKA (reference sequence). A single record per CDR3 protein comes from TCRdb applying MiXCR to the 5' RACE reads. Of some 140,000 distinct CDR3 sequences listed, more than 7% are singletons. Sequencing was carried out using synovial fluid, either unsorted or a sorted T cell fraction (not recorded which). This chain joins TRBV20-1 and TRBJ1-1; a weak D match, TRBD1 (6 bases). This TCR came from a male donor with ankylosing spondylitis. CDR3 in amino acids: CCARGGGGRVNTEAFF. The DNA for the CDR3 is TGCTGTGCTAGAGGCGGCGGGGGCAGGGTGAACACTGAAGCTTTCTTT.